This T cell receptor (beta chain) was captured by sequencing in a study of T cell changes during pregnancy in multiple sclerosis. Germline assignment: CDR1 ENHRY and CDR2 SYGVKD. Trimming left V 3 bases short and J 1 base short, with 8 bases between. CDR3 length equals 14 residues. Produced via immunoSEQ multiplex PCR; TCRdb's table is partial and in-frame only. Among 100,000 to 130,000 clones listed, approximately 90% were seen once. Sequences were derived from peripheral blood, sampled in the third trimester of pregnancy. The chain is built from TRBV10-3 and TRBJ2-3, with D maybe TRBD1 (5 bases). The clonotype comes from a female donor in good health, enrolled as a control in a pregnancy study. DNA of the CDR3: TGTGCCATCAGTGAAGACAGCCGCACAGATACGCAGTATTTT. It is translated as CAISEDSRTDTQYF.